Listed below are T cell receptor beta chains from one sample, sequenced in a study of blood T cell repertoires in COVID-19. Repertoires were generated with immunoSEQ multiplex PCR, while TCRdb's copy carries only in-frame clones and drops some. The profile shows more than 200,000 clones, roughly 86% of them singletons. Source material: PBMCs or T cells enriched from blood (not recorded which). Receptors originate from a woman in her forties or fifties who had recovered from COVID-19. Each CDR3 is given with its conserved first and last residue. D genes are given only for firm matches. Clone size is stated in some rows and not others, as once, few, many or a class when expanded.

clone size | J gene | D gene | V gene | CDR3 protein | CDR3 DNA
NA | TRBJ1-1 | TRBD1 | TRBV14 | CASSITGVEAFF | TGTGCCAGCAGCATTACAGGGGTAGAAGCTTTCTTT
NA | TRBJ2-5 | NA | TRBV21-1 | CASSNGHFQETQYF | TGTGCCAGCAGCAACGGACACTTCCAAGAGACCCAGTACTTC
NA | TRBJ2-1 | TRBD2 | TRBV4-1 | CASSQEYAGGWNEQFF | TGCGCCAGCAGCCAAGAGTACGCGGGAGGTTGGAATGAGCAGTTCTTC
NA | TRBJ2-2 | NA | TRBV5-1 | CASSLWVADTGELFF | TGCGCCAGCAGCTTGTGGGTAGCGGACACCGGGGAGCTGTTTTTT
NA | TRBJ2-5 | NA | TRBV12-3/TRBV12-4 | CASSLFSGETQYF | TGTGCCAGCAGTTTATTTTCCGGAGAGACCCAGTACTTC
NA | TRBJ2-1 | TRBD2 | TRBV27 | CASTLLAGVDGSYNEQFF | TGTGCCAGTACATTACTAGCGGGAGTTGATGGCTCCTACAATGAGCAGTTCTTC
NA | TRBJ1-1 | TRBD1 | TRBV6-5 | CASRRTGTLPTEAFF | TGTGCCAGCAGGAGGACAGGGACTTTGCCCACTGAAGCTTTCTTT
NA | TRBJ2-7 | TRBD2 | TRBV18 | CASSPDSGTTYEQYF | TGTGCCAGCTCACCCGATAGCGGGACGACCTACGAGCAGTACTTC
once | TRBJ2-1 | NA | TRBV9 | CASSTRDNNEQFF | TGTGCCAGCAGCACTCGGGACAACAATGAGCAGTTCTTC
NA | TRBJ2-3 | NA | TRBV7-2 | CASSLAPLDTQYF | TGTGCCAGCAGCTTAGCTCCCCTTGATACGCAGTATTTT
few | TRBJ2-6 | NA | TRBV27 | CASSSEGNSGANVLTF | TGTGCCAGCAGTTCCGAGGGAAACTCTGGGGCCAACGTCCTGACTTTC
NA | TRBJ2-3 | TRBD1 | TRBV6-1 | CASSEWELGQGMDTQYF | TGTGCCAGCAGTGAATGGGAGTTGGGACAGGGGATGGATACGCAGTATTTT
NA | TRBJ2-7 | TRBD1 | TRBV7-6 | CASSTWDRGHEQYF | TGTGCCAGCAGCACCTGGGACAGGGGCCACGAGCAGTACTTC
NA | TRBJ2-1 | TRBD1 | TRBV18 | CASSIDRVQFF | TGTGCCAGCTCAATCGACAGGGTGCAGTTCTTC
NA | TRBJ1-4 | NA | TRBV30 | CAWSVPRPTNEKLFF | TGTGCCTGGAGTGTACCCAGGCCAACTAATGAAAAACTGTTTTTT
NA | TRBJ1-5 | TRBD1 | TRBV19 | CASSTTQGNSNQPQHF | TGTGCCAGTAGTACCACACAGGGGAATAGCAATCAGCCCCAGCATTTT
NA | TRBJ2-7 | NA | TRBV29-1 | CSVEFQKTGEQYF | TGCAGCGTTGAATTCCAGAAAACAGGGGAGCAGTACTTC
NA | TRBJ2-1 | TRBD2 | TRBV20-1 | CSASPASGNNEQFF | TGCAGTGCTAGTCCGGCTAGCGGTAACAATGAGCAGTTCTTC
NA | TRBJ2-2 | NA | TRBV28 | CASTPRGTPSNTGELFF | TGTGCCAGCACCCCGAGGGGGACACCATCGAACACCGGGGAGCTGTTTTTT
NA | TRBJ2-5 | NA | TRBV28 | CASSLDQLSRGTQYF | TGTGCCAGCAGTTTGGATCAATTGTCTCGGGGGACCCAGTACTTC
NA | TRBJ2-1 | NA | TRBV6-5 | CASRSGGGVYNEQFF | TGTGCCAGCAGATCCGGGGGTGGGGTATACAATGAGCAGTTCTTC
NA | TRBJ1-2 | TRBD1 | TRBV10-3 | CAISDPDRGPVGYTF | TGTGCCATCAGTGATCCGGACAGGGGGCCAGTTGGCTACACCTTC
NA | TRBJ2-7 | TRBD1 | TRBV19 | CASSLTGRRDSLVEQYF | TGTGCCAGTAGTCTTACCGGCCGCCGGGACAGCCTAGTTGAGCAGTACTTC
NA | TRBJ1-2 | NA | TRBV5-1 | CASSLATAGGYTF | TGCGCCAGCAGCTTGGCAACTGCGGGGGGTTATACCTTC
once | TRBJ2-5 | TRBD2 | TRBV18 | CASSPAPGLGGETQYF | TGTGCCAGCTCACCCGCACCGGGACTAGGCGGGGAGACCCAGTACTTC
NA | TRBJ2-3 | NA | TRBV19 | CASSREGALNTDTQYF | TGTGCCAGTAGCCGAGAAGGGGCGCTTAACACAGATACGCAGTATTTT
NA | TRBJ2-7 | NA | TRBV10-3 | CAISESQGSSYEQYF | TGTGCCATCAGTGAGTCGCAGGGGAGCTCCTACGAGCAGTACTTC
NA | TRBJ1-4 | NA | TRBV29-1 | CSVGTDYGKLFF | TGCAGCGTTGGGACCGACTATGGAAAACTGTTTTTT
NA | TRBJ1-5 | NA | TRBV30 | CAWSLQGDQPQHF | TGTGCCTGGAGTTTGCAGGGCGATCAGCCCCAGCATTTT
NA | TRBJ2-1 | NA | TRBV5-6 | CASSLRVSGPWNEQFF | TGTGCCAGCAGCTTGCGGGTGAGCGGTCCTTGGAATGAGCAGTTCTTC
NA | TRBJ1-4 | NA | TRBV27 | CASSLFWSYNEKLFF | TGTGCCAGCAGTTTATTTTGGAGTTACAATGAAAAACTGTTTTTT
NA | TRBJ2-1 | NA | TRBV27 | CASSHLAAEGSSYNEQFF | TGTGCCAGCAGTCACCTTGCCGCGGAGGGGAGCTCCTACAATGAGCAGTTCTTC
NA | TRBJ1-5 | NA | TRBV19 | CASTQGGSRLPQHF | TGTGCCAGTACCCAGGGAGGGTCTCGTTTGCCCCAGCATTTT
NA | TRBJ2-7 | TRBD1 | TRBV3-1/TRBV3-2 | CASSQDRRPGTGRAGNTYEQYF | TGTGCCAGCAGCCAAGATCGCCGGCCAGGGACAGGGCGAGCGGGGAACACCTACGAGCAGTACTTC
NA | TRBJ2-1 | NA | TRBV5-1 | CASSPNRNNEQFF | TGCGCCAGCAGCCCGAACAGGAACAATGAGCAGTTCTTC
NA | TRBJ1-2 | NA | TRBV19 | CASTPPAGGSLGYGYTF | TGTGCCAGCACCCCTCCAGCGGGGGGATCACTTGGATATGGCTACACCTTC
NA | TRBJ2-7 | TRBD2 | TRBV6-4 | CANKKSSGPHEQYF | TGTGCCAACAAGAAGTCTAGCGGTCCCCACGAGCAGTACTTC
NA | TRBJ2-7 | NA | TRBV7-8 | CASSPLDEQYF | TGTGCCAGCAGCCCCCTAGACGAGCAGTACTTC
NA | TRBJ2-7 | TRBD2 | TRBV11-2 | CASSLARTSGAGGEQYF | TGTGCCAGCAGCTTAGCTAGAACTAGCGGGGCGGGGGGCGAGCAGTACTTC
few | TRBJ1-1 | TRBD1 | TRBV27 | CASSPPGQGEAFF | TGTGCCAGCAGTCCGCCGGGACAGGGTGAAGCTTTCTTT
many | TRBJ2-1 | TRBD2 | TRBV19 | CASSIVSGSSNEQFF | TGTGCCAGTAGTATCGTCAGCGGGAGTTCCAATGAGCAGTTCTTC
NA | TRBJ2-2 | NA | TRBV7-9 | CASSLSVNWNTGELFF | TGTGCCAGCAGCTTATCTGTAAACTGGAACACCGGGGAGCTGTTTTTT
NA | TRBJ1-1 | NA | TRBV5-1 | CASSYGWRGGNTEAFF | TGCGCCAGCAGCTATGGGTGGAGAGGCGGTAACACTGAAGCTTTCTTT
few | TRBJ1-5 | NA | TRBV10-3 | CAISGGRPNQPQHF | TGTGCCATCAGTGGAGGGAGGCCAAATCAGCCCCAGCATTTT
NA | TRBJ2-7 | NA | TRBV2 | CASTEGGEQYF | TGTGCCAGCACCGAGGGGGGGGAGCAGTACTTC
NA | TRBJ1-5 | NA | TRBV27 | CASSLAGRSNQPQHF | TGTGCCAGCAGTTTGGCAGGGCGTAGCAATCAGCCCCAGCATTTT
NA | TRBJ2-2 | TRBD2 | TRBV27 | CASSLLAGGTGELFF | TGTGCCAGCAGTTTGCTAGCGGGAGGCACCGGGGAGCTGTTTTTT
NA | TRBJ2-6 | NA | TRBV2 | CASSDPGAGANVLTF | TGTGCCAGCAGTGACCCTGGAGCGGGGGCCAACGTCCTGACTTTC
NA | TRBJ1-2 | TRBD1 | TRBV27 | CASSAGTGRDYTF | TGTGCCAGCAGTGCCGGGACAGGGAGGGACTACACCTTC
NA | TRBJ1-5 | TRBD1 | TRBV19 | CASNPDREGSGRPQHF | TGTGCCAGTAATCCCGACAGGGAAGGATCCGGTCGGCCCCAGCATTTT
once | TRBJ2-7 | TRBD1 | TRBV18 | CASSEQQGISEQYF | TGTGCCAGCTCAGAACAACAGGGGATCTCCGAGCAGTACTTC